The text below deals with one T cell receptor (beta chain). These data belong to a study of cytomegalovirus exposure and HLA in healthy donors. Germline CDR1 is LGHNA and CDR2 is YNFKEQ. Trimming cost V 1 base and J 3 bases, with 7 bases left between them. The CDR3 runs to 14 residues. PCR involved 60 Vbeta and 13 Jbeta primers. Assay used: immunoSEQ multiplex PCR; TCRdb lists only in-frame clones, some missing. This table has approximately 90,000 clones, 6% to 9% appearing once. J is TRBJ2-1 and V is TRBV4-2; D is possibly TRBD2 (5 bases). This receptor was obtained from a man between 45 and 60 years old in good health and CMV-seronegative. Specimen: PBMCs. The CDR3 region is CASSQVEGYNEQFF. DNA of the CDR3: TGTGCCAGCAGCCAAGTCGAGGGCTACAATGAGCAGTTCTTC.